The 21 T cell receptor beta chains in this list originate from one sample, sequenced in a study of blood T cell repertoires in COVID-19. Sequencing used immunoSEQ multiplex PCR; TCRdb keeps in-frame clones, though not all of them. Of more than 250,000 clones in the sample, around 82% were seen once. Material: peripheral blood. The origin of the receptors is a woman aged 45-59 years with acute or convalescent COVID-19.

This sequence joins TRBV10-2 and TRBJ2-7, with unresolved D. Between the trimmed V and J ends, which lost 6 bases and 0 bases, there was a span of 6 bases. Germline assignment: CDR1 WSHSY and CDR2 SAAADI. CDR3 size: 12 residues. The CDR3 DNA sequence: TGCGCCAGCAGCCAGGACTCCTACGAGCAGTACGTC. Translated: CASSQDSYEQYV.

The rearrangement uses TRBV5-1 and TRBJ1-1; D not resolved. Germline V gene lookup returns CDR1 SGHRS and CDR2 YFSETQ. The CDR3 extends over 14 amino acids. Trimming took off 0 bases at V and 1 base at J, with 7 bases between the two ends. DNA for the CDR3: TGCGCCAGCAGCTTGGATCCATCGAACACTGAAGCTTTCTTT. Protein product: CASSLDPSNTEAFF.

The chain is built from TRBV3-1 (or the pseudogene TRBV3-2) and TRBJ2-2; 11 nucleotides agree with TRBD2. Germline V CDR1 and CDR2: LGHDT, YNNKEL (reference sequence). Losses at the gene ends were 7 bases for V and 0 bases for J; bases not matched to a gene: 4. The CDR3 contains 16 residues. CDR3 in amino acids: CASTLLAGANTGELFF. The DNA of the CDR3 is TGTGCCAGCACCCTACTAGCGGGAGCGAACACCGGGGAGCTGTTTTTT.

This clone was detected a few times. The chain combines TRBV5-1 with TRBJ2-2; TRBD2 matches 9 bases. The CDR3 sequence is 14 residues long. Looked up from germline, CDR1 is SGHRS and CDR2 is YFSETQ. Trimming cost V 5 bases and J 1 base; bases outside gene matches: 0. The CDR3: CASRAGGNTGELFF. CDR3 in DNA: TGCGCCAGCAGAGCGGGGGGGAACACCGGGGAGCTGTTTTTT.

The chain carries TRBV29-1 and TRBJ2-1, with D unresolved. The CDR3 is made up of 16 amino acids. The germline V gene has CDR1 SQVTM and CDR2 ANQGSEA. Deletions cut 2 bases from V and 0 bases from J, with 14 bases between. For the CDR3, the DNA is TGCAGCGTTGAACCCCCGTTTGTGAGCTCCTACAATGAGCAGTTCTTC. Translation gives CSVEPPFVSSYNEQFF.

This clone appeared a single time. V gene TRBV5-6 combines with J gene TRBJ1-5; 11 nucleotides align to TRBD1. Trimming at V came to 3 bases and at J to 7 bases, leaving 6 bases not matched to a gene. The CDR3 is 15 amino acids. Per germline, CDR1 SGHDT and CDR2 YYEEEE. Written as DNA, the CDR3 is TGTGCCAGCAGCTCCCGGGACAGGGGGTACCAGCCCCAGCATTTT. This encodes CASSSRDRGYQPQHF.

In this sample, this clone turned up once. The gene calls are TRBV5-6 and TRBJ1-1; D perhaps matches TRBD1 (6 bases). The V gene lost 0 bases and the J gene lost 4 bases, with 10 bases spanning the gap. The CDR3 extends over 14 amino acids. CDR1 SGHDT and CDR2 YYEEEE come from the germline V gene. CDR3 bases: TGTGCCAGCAGCTTGGTACAGGGCGGCACTGAAGCTTTCTTT. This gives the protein CASSLVQGGTEAFF.

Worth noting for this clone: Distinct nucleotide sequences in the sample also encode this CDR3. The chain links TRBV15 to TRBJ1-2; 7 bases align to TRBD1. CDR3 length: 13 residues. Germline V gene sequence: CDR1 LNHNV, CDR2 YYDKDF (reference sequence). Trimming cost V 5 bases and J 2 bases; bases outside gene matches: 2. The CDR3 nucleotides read TGTGCCACCAGCCCGGACAGGAACTATGGCTACACCTTC. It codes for CATSPDRNYGYTF. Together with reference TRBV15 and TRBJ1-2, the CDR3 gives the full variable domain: DAMVIQNPRYQVTQFGKPVTLSCSQTLNHNVMYWYQQKSSQAPKLLFHYYDKDFNNEADTPDNFQSRRPNTSFCFLDIRSPGLGDTAMYLCATSPDRNYGYTFGSGTRLTVV.

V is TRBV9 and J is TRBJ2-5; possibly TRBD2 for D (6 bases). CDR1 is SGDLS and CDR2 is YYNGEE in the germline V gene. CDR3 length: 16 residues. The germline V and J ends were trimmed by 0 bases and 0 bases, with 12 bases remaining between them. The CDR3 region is CASSVGGRGDQETQYF. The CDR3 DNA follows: TGTGCCAGCAGCGTAGGCGGGCGCGGGGACCAAGAGACCCAGTACTTC.

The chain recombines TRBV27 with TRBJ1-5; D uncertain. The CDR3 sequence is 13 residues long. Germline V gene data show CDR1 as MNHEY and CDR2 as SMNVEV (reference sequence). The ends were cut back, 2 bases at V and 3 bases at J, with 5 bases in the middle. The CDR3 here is CASSLTVNQPQHF. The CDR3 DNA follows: TGTGCCAGCAGTTTAACGGTCAATCAGCCCCAGCATTTT.

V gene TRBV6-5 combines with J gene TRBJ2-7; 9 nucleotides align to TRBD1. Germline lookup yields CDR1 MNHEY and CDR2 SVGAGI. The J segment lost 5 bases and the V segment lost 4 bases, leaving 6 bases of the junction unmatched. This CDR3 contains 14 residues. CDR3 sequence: CASSSRDRVHEQYV. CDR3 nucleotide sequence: TGTGCCAGCAGTTCCCGGGACAGGGTCCACGAGCAGTACGTC.

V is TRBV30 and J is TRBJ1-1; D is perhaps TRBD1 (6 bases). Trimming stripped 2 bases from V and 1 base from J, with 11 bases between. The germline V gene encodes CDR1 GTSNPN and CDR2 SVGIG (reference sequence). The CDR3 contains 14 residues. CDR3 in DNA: TGTGCCTGGAGTACCGGGACATGGAACACTGAAGCTTTCTTT. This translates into CAWSTGTWNTEAFF.

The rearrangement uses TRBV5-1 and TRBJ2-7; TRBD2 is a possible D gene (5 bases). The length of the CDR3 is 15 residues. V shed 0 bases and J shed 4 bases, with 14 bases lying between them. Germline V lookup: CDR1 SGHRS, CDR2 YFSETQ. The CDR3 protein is CASSLAEGIGYEQYF. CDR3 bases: TGCGCCAGCAGCTTGGCCGAGGGTATCGGGTACGAGCAGTACTTC. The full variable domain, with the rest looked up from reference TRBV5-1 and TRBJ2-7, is KAGVTQTPRYLIKTRGQQVTLSCSPISGHRSVSWYQQTPGQGLQFLFEYFSETQRNKGNFPGRFSGRQFSNSRSEMNVSTLELGDSALYLCASSLAEGIGYEQYFGPGTRLTVT.

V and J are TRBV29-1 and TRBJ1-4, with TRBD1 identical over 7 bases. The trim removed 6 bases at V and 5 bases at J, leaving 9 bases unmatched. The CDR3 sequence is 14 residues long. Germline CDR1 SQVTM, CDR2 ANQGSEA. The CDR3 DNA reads TGCAGCGTCGGAGACAGGGTTGGAAATGAAAAACTGTTTTTT. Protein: CSVGDRVGNEKLFF.

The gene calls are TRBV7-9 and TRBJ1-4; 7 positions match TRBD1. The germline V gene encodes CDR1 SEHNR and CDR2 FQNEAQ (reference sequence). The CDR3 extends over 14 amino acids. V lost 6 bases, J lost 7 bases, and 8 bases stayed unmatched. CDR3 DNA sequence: TGTGCCAGCAGACCGACAGGGTCAGGTGAAAAACTGTTTTTT. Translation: CASRPTGSGEKLFF.

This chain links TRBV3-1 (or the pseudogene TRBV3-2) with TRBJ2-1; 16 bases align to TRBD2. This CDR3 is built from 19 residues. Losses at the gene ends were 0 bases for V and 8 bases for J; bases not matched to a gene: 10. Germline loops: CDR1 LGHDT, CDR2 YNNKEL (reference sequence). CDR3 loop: CASSQDLPGLAGGFDEQFF. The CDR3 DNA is TGTGCCAGCAGCCAAGATCTCCCGGGACTAGCGGGGGGGTTCGATGAGCAGTTCTTC.

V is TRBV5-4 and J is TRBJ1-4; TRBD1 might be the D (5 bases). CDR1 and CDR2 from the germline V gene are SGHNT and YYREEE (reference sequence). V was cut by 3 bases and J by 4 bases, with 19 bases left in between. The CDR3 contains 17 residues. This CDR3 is CASSWEGPGTGNEKLFF. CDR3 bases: TGTGCCAGCAGCTGGGAGGGGCCTGGAACGGGTAATGAAAAACTGTTTTTT.

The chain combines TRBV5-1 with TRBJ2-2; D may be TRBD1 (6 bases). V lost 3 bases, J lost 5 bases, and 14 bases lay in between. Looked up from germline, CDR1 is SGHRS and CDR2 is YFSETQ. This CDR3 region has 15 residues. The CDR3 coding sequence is TGCGCCAGCAGCTGGGGGACAAGTTCAACCGGGGAGCTGTTTTTT. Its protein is CASSWGTSSTGELFF.

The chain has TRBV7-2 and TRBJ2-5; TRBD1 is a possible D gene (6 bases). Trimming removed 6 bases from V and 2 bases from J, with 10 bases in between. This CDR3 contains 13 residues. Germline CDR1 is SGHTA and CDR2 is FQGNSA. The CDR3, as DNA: TGTGCCAGCAGGTGGGGGCCGCAAGAGACCCAGTACTTC. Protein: CASRWGPQETQYF.

As DNA, the CDR3 is TGTGCCAGCAGCCAAGATTGGGGGGACTCCACAGATACGCAGTATTTT. Translation: CASSQDWGDSTDTQYF. The rearrangement links TRBV14 to TRBJ2-3; D may be TRBD2 (6 bases). Trimming stripped 0 bases from V and 2 bases from J, with 12 bases between. The CDR3 has 16 residues. Germline V gives CDR1 SGHDN, CDR2 FVKESK. The whole variable domain, filled in from reference TRBV14 and TRBJ2-3, reads EAGVTQFPSHSVIEKGQTVTLRCDPISGHDNLYWYRRVMGKEIKFLLHFVKESKQDESGMPNNRFLAERTGGTYSTLKVQPAELEDSGVYFCASSQDWGDSTDTQYFGPGTRLTVL.

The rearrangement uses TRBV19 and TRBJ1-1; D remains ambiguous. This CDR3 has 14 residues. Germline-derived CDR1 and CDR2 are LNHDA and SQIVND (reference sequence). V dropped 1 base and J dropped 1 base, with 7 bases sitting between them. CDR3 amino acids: CASSIGSRNTEAFF. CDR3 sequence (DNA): TGTGCCAGTAGTATAGGATCTAGGAACACTGAAGCTTTCTTT. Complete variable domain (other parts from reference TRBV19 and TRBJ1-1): DGGITQSPKYLFRKEGQNVTLSCEQNLNHDAMYWYRQDPGQGLRLIYYSQIVNDFQKGDIAEGYSVSREKKESFPLTVTSAQKNPTAFYLCASSIGSRNTEAFFGQGTRLTVV.